There are a few counts of the clone carrying this T cell receptor beta chain. This specimen comes from a study of HIV-infected patients and healthy controls. The CDR3 runs 16 residues. J gave up 2 bases and V 4 bases, and 8 bases lay outside the gene matches. Germline loops: CDR1 DFQATT, CDR2 SNEGSKA (reference sequence). One entry per CDR3 protein, called by TCRdb with MiXCR from the 5' RACE reads. The profile shows about 64,000 distinct CDR3 sequences, over 15% of them singletons. The receptor was derived from a human donor in good health. The gene calls are TRBV20-1 and TRBJ2-2, with 9 bases aligning to TRBD2. The specimen was CD4+ T cells from blood. CDR3 coding DNA: TGCAGTGCTAAGAAGGGGACTAGCATTAACACCGGGGAGCTGTTTTTT. It specifies CSAKKGTSINTGELFF.